The TCR beta chain described here comes from a study of shared clonotypes between healthy human individuals. Overall study context: Each donor contributed plates that comprised three CD4 naive, three CD4 memory, two CD8 naive and one CD8 memory.

For this clone: Its matching antigen is unknown.

Study outcomes and limitations: Deeper or shallower sequencing was expected to change how clonotypes are shared among donors. Naive subsets generally exceeded memory subsets in estimated richness.

Here immunoSEQ multiplex PCR was the method, and the copy in TCRdb shows in-frame clones only, minus some. Of approximately 2.3 million clones listed, approximately 93% are singletons. Each of the donors was a healthy adult who was HIV-negative and had not had a recent acute infection or vaccination. The CDR3 is 16 amino acids. V was pared by 2 bases and J by 0 bases, with 4 bases of the junction left unmatched. Germline V gives CDR1 MNHEY, CDR2 SMNVEV (reference sequence). Sequencing was performed on naive CD4+ T cells from PBMCs. As for subset: CD45RA+ positively selected. The sequence came from a man younger than 35 in good health. Some clones in this sample may be carry-over from other donors' samples. The chain is built from TRBV27 and TRBJ2-4; 7 positions match TRBD1. CDR3 residues: CASSLRDSLAKNIQYF. As DNA, the CDR3 is TGTGCCAGCAGTTTACGGGACAGCTTAGCCAAAAACATTCAGTACTTC.